Below are 5 T cell receptor beta chains sequenced from a single sample in a study of blood T cell repertoires in COVID-19. TCRdb keeps only in-frame clones here, not all; method: immunoSEQ multiplex PCR. The data contain more than 150,000 clones, roughly 90% of them singletons. The sequencing input was peripheral blood. These receptors were taken from a man in his sixties or seventies with active or convalescent COVID-19.

The J gene is TRBJ1-2, the V gene TRBV5-5, with 8 bases matching TRBD1. The CDR3 spans 15 residues. The ends lost 3 bases at V and 10 bases at J; junction bases unmatched: 14. Germline CDR1 SGHKS, CDR2 YYEKEE (reference sequence). CDR3 nucleotide sequence: TGTGCCAGCAGCTGGAACACCGGGACAGGATCCTTCTACACCTTC. Translated: CASSWNTGTGSFYTF.

This clone showed up just a few times. This chain joins TRBV19 and TRBJ1-1, with 9 bases fitting TRBD1. Germline V gene sequence: CDR1 LNHDA, CDR2 SQIVND (reference sequence). Trimming at V came to 2 bases and at J to 1 base, leaving 8 bases not matched to a gene. CDR3 size: 17 residues. The CDR3 is CASSITQDRGGNTEAFF. CDR3 nucleotides: TGTGCCAGTAGTATAACGCAGGACAGGGGAGGGAACACTGAAGCTTTCTTT.

The rearrangement uses TRBV10-3 and TRBJ1-2; D is unresolved. The V gene's germline CDR1 is ENHRY and CDR2 SYGVKD. The CDR3 has 14 residues. V was clipped by 3 bases and J by 3 bases, with 11 bases between them. The CDR3 DNA is TGTGCCATCAGTGACAGTCCCTCCGACTATGGCTACACCTTC. Its protein product is CAISDSPSDYGYTF.

This clone came up a few times. The genes are TRBV30 and TRBJ1-5; D is possibly TRBD1 (6 bases). With 5 bases removed from V and 2 bases from J, the gap between germline ends came to 13 bases. From germline, CDR1 is GTSNPN and CDR2 SVGIG (reference sequence). The CDR3 covers 14 residues. The CDR3 reads CAWCRGGGNQPQHF. The CDR3 nucleotides read TGTGCCTGGTGTAGGGGGGGAGGCAATCAGCCCCAGCATTTT.

The chain links TRBV6-5 to TRBJ1-3; D is unresolved. The germline V gene encodes CDR1 MNHEY and CDR2 SVGAGI. The CDR3 has 15 amino acids. V lost 5 bases and J 0 bases, leaving 11 bases between the germline ends. The CDR3 DNA reads TGTGCCAGCAGTCTTCAGGCCCACTCTGGAAACACCATATATTTT. The encoded protein is CASSLQAHSGNTIYF.